This T cell receptor (beta chain) was sequenced in a study of blood T cell repertoires in COVID-19. The CDR3 has 11 residues. Germline V gene data show CDR1 as MNHEY and CDR2 as SVGAGI. V gave up 7 bases and J gave up 6 bases, with 10 bases separating them. The data were produced by immunoSEQ multiplex PCR, yet TCRdb's version contains in-frame clones alone and is incomplete. The table has around 480,000 clones, approximately 88% seen once. The source material was peripheral blood. J is TRBJ2-7 and V is TRBV6-5; D is unclear. The clonotype originates from a woman aged 45 to 65 with COVID-19, enrolled during active disease. In nucleotides, the CDR3 is TGTGCCAGCACTAGAGGCTCCGAGCAGTACTTC. It encodes CASTRGSEQYF.